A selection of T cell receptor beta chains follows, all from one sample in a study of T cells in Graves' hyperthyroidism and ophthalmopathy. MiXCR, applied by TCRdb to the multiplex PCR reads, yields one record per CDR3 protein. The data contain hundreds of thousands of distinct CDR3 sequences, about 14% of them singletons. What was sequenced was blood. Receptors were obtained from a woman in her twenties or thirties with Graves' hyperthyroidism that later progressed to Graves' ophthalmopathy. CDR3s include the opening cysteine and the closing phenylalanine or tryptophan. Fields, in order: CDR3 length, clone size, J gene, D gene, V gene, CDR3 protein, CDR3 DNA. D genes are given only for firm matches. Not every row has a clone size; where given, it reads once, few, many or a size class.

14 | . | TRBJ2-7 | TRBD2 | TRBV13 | CASSFSGRTYEQYF | TGTGCCAGCAGCTTTAGCGGGAGGACCTACGAGCAGTACTTC
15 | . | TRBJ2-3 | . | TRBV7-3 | CASSLEPAMTGTQYF | TGTGCCAGCAGCTTAGAGCCAGCGATGACAGGTACGCAGTATTTT
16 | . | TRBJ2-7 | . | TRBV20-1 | CSARDQIGSGVGEQYF | TGCAGTGCTAGAGATCAAATCGGGTCGGGGGTTGGCGAGCAGTACTTC
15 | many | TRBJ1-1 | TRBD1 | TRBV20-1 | CSARSAGTGNTEAFF | TGCAGTGCTAGATCAGCCGGGACAGGGAACACTGAAGCTTTCTTT
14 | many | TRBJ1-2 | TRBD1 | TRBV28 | CASRYRGQLGGYTF | TGTGCCAGCAGGTACAGGGGGCAATTGGGCGGCTACACCTTC
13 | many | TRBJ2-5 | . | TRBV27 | CASSLMGKETQYF | TGTGCCAGCAGTTTAATGGGGAAAGAGACCCAGTACTTC
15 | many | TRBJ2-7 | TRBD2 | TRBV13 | CASSLELAGSYEQYF | TGTGCCAGCAGTTTAGAACTAGCGGGATCCTACGAGCAGTACTTC
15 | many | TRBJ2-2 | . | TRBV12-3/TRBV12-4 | CASSLTGTRTGELFF | TGTGCCAGCAGTTTAACAGGGACGCGCACCGGGGAGCTGTTTTTT
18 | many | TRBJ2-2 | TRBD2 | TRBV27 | CASSVKPTSGRRGGELFF | TGTGCCAGCAGTGTAAAACCGACTAGCGGGAGACGGGGCGGGGAGCTGTTTTTT
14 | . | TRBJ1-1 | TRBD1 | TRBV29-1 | CSVEAGQGAAEAFF | TGCAGCGTTGAAGCTGGACAGGGGGCCGCTGAAGCTTTCTTT
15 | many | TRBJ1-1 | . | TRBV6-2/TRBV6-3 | CASSWNRVLGTEAFF | TGTGCCAGCAGTTGGAATAGGGTGTTGGGCACTGAAGCTTTCTTT
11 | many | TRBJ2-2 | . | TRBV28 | CASSFRWELFF | TGTGCCAGCAGTTTTCGGTGGGAGCTGTTTTTT
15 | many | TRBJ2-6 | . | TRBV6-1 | CASTGVGSGANVLTF | TGTGCCAGCACGGGAGTTGGGTCTGGGGCCAACGTCCTGACTTTC
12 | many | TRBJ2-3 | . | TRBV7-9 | CASSRLTDTQYF | TGTGCCAGCAGCAGGCTCACAGATACGCAGTATTTT
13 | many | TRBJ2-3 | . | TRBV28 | CASSSPGRGLQYF | TGTGCCAGCAGTTCCCCCGGGAGGGGGCTTCAGTATTTT
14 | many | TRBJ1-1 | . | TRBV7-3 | CASSFGSSNTEAFF | TGTGCCAGCAGCTTCGGTTCGTCCAACACTGAAGCTTTCTTT
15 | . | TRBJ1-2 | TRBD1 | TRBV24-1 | CATSGTGIQSSGYTF | TGTGCCACCAGTGGGACAGGGATACAGTCTAGTGGCTACACCTTC
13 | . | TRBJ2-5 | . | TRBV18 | CASSPARQETQYF | TGTGCCAGCTCACCAGCTCGGCAAGAGACCCAGTACTTC
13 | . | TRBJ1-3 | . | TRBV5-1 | CASSLGQESTIYF | TGCGCCAGCAGCTTGGGCCAGGAGAGCACCATATATTTT
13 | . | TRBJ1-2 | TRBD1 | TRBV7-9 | CASSLTGGRGYTF | TGTGCCAGCAGCCTCACAGGGGGCCGGGGCTACACCTTC
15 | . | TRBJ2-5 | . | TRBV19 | CASSSRQGLVETQYF | TGTGCCAGTAGCTCCAGACAAGGCCTAGTAGAGACCCAGTACTTC
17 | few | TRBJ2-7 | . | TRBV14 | CASSQGTPLRDSYEQYF | TGTGCCAGCAGCCAAGGGACTCCGTTACGGGACTCCTACGAGCAGTACTTC
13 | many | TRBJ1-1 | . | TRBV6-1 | CASSARKNTEAFF | TGTGCCAGCAGTGCTCGGAAAAACACTGAAGCTTTCTTT
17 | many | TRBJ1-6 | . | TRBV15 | CATSRDPRAIGNSPLHF | TGTGCCACCAGCAGAGATCCACGGGCTATTGGGAATTCACCCCTCCACTTT
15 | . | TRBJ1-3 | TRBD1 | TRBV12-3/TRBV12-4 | CASRPGTGVGNTIYF | TGTGCCAGCAGACCCGGGACAGGGGTAGGAAACACCATATATTTT
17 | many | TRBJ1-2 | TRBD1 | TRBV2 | CASSALMGQGGIYGYTF | TGTGCCAGCAGTGCCCTTATGGGACAGGGGGGGATTTATGGCTACACCTTC
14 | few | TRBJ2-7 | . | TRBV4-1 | CASSQGLATREQYF | TGCGCCAGCAGCCAAGGCCTAGCAACGAGGGAGCAGTACTTC
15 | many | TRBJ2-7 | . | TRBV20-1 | CSARDRDGSSYEQYF | TGCAGTGCTAGAGATCGAGACGGGAGCTCCTACGAGCAGTACTTC
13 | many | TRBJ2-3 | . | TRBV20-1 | CSAPRGFTDTQYF | TGCAGTGCCCCCCGGGGTTTCACAGATACGCAGTATTTT
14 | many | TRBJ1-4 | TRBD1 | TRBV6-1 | CASSNRDRGEKLFF | TGTGCCAGCAGTAACCGGGACAGGGGGGAAAAACTGTTTTTT
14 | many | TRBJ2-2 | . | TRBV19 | CASSVGQLTGELFF | TGTGCCAGTAGTGTAGGACAGTTAACCGGGGAGCTGTTTTTT
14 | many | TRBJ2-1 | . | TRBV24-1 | CATSDGAIYNEQFF | TGTGCCACCAGTGATGGGGCCATCTACAATGAGCAGTTCTTC
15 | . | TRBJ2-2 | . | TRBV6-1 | CASSRLHQTTGELFF | TGTGCCAGCAGCCGACTCCATCAAACCACCGGGGAGCTGTTTTTT
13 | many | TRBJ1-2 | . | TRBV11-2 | CASSLGASEGYTF | TGTGCCAGCAGCTTAGGGGCCAGCGAGGGCTACACCTTC
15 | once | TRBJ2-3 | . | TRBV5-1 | CASSLASTGTDTQYF | TGCGCCAGCAGCTTGGCCTCAACGGGCACAGATACGCAGTATTTT
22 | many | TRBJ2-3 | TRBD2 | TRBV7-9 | CASSLDSAVTSGRYLDTDTQYF | TGTGCCAGCAGCCTGGACAGCGCCGTGACTAGCGGGAGGTACCTCGACACAGATACGCAGTATTTT
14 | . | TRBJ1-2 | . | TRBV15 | CATSRVTDGYGYTF | TGTGCCACCAGCAGAGTTACCGACGGCTATGGCTACACCTTC
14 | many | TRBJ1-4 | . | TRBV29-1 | CSVGGSATNEKLFF | TGCAGCGTTGGGGGATCCGCAACTAATGAAAAACTGTTTTTT
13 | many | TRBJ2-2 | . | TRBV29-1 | CSVGEQHTGELFF | TGCAGCGTTGGGGAACAGCACACCGGGGAGCTGTTTTTT
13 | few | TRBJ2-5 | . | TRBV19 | CASTTGDLETQYF | TGTGCCAGTACCACGGGGGACTTGGAGACCCAGTACTTC
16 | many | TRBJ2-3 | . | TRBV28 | CASRSGAASSTDTQYF | TGTGCCAGCAGATCTGGGGCCGCTTCTAGCACAGATACGCAGTATTTT
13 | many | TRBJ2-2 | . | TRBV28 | CASSWETFRELFF | TGTGCCAGCAGTTGGGAAACATTCAGGGAGCTGTTTTTT
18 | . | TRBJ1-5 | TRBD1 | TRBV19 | CASSMGGRGLGSNQPQHF | TGTGCCAGTAGTATGGGCGGCAGGGGGCTGGGTAGCAATCAGCCCCAGCATTTT
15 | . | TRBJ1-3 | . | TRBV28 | CASSAGDNSGNTIYF | TGTGCCAGCAGCGCCGGAGATAACTCTGGAAACACCATATATTTT
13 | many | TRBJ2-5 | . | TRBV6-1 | CASSDYNQETQYF | TGTGCCAGCAGTGACTACAACCAAGAGACCCAGTACTTC
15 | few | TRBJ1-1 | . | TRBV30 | CAWSAGKVVNTEAFF | TGTGCCTGGAGCGCAGGGAAGGTTGTGAACACTGAAGCTTTCTTT
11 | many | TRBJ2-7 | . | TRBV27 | CASRYKLEQYF | TGTGCCAGCAGATATAAGCTCGAGCAGTACTTC
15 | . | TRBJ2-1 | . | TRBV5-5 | CASSPWGGTYNEQFF | TGTGCCAGCAGCCCCTGGGGTGGGACCTACAATGAGCAGTTCTTC
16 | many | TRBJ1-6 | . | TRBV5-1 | CASSPGQGATNSPLHF | TGCGCCAGCAGCCCTGGCCAGGGTGCAACGAATTCACCCCTCCACTTT
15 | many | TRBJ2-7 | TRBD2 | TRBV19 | CASSIAGGSSYEQYF | TGTGCCAGTAGTATAGCGGGAGGGAGCTCCTACGAGCAGTACTTC
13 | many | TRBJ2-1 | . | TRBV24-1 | CATSDLKGWEQFF | TGTGCCACCAGTGATTTAAAGGGGTGGGAGCAGTTCTTC
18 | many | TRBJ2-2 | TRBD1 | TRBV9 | CASSVAGGQGRNTGELFF | TGTGCCAGCAGCGTAGCTGGGGGACAGGGGCGGAACACCGGGGAGCTGTTTTTT
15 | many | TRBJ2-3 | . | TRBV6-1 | CATKHEDDLRSKEYF | TGTGCCACCAAACATGAAGACGACCTCCGGTCAAAGGAGTATTTT
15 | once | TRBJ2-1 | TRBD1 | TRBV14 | CASSLTRTGSYEQFF | TGTGCCAGCAGCCTAACTCGGACAGGAAGCTACGAGCAGTTCTTC